The subject of this entry is one T cell receptor (beta chain). Its antigen remains undetermined. No base quality values were provided; no much bigger clone lies one nucleotide off. Collaborating institutions collected whole blood in K2EDTA tubes following their own protocols. For TCRbeta analysis, collaborator samples were shipped as frozen whole blood, as isolated PBMCs, or as DNA extracted from either sample type. TCRbeta CDR3 regions were amplified from genomic DNA using the immunoSEQ Assay, a bias-controlled multiplex PCR. Concerning the study's data processing: Nucleated cell counts per sample were estimated from amplification of reference gene primers within the assay. To quantify the absolute abundance of each unique TCRbeta CDR3 rearrangement, sequence reads were collapsed and filtered. For each sample, productive Simpson clonality was calculated as the square root of Simpson's diversity index over productive rearrangements. The immuneACCESS repertoire file appears here via TCRdb, limited to in-frame rearrangements. These files lack a portion of the clones; in checked studies, under half of the deficit traces to unresolved V genes, and the cause of the others is not known. V and J calls and clone size are given by that table; D and trimming were obtained from the DNA. In this sample the table shows about 110,000 clones, under 80% of which occur a single time. The ten largest clones take up 19% of the sample.

The germline V gene gives CDR1 as KGHDR and CDR2 as SFDVKD. V loses 2 bases, J loses 1 base, and the germline ends lie 14 bases apart. The CDR3, from cysteine to phenylalanine, totals 17 residues. The sequence is cut down to CDR3 DNA, 51 bases in frame from base 1. The data were taken from a study of blood T cell repertoires in COVID-19 (TCRdb year 2020). For the wider study: Collaborator samples came from the United States, Italy and Spain and covered acute and convalescent phases of COVID-19. The material from the prospective study consisted of cDNA or gDNA derived from T cells, B-cell-depleted T cells, or PBMCs. The dataset comprised deeply sampled blood TCRbeta repertoires from subjects exposed to, actively infected with, or recovered from COVID-19. The repertoires were released in a freely available public database meant as a resource for research on the immune response to SARS-CoV-2. The samples were drawn from two sources: the first 160 participants of the ongoing ImmuneRACE study, and 1,000 to 1,500 subjects contributed by 6 global collaborators. The sample metadata nearly always contained a de-identified subject ID, COVID-19 status, age in years and sex. HLA class I and class II types, where available, came from metadata supplied by the sample provider rather than from assay-based typing. Study-level results and caveats: The quantity of clinical and demographic metadata differed by source and by participant and was supplied without curation.

This receptor chain uses TRBV24-1 and TRBJ1-5; the D segment cannot be called with confidence. The origin of this receptor is a woman between 65 and 79 years old with acute or convalescent COVID-19. Sequenced input: peripheral blood. The CDR3 in this case is CATSDSIPGLSNQPQHF. The nucleotide sequence reads TGTGCCACCAGTGATTCCATCCCTGGACTGAGCAATCAGCCCCAGCATTTT.